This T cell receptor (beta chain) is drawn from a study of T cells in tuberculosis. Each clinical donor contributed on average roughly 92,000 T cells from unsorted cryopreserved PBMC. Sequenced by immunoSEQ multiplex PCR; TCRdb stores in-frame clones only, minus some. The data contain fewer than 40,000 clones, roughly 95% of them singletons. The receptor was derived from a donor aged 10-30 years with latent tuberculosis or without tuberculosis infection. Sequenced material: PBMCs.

The CDR3 DNA reads as TGTGCCAGCAGCCAGGGACAGGGTAGGCGAAACACCATATATTTT. This encodes CASSQGQGRRNTIYF. The rearrangement uses TRBV7-6 and TRBJ1-3; TRBD1 agrees at 9 bases. Trimming took 5 bases from V and 5 from J; bases not matched to a gene: 7. This CDR3 has 15 residues. Germline V CDR1 and CDR2: SGHVS, FNYEAQ.